Presented here are 22 T cell receptor beta chains from one specimen sequenced in a study of T cells in localized non-small cell lung cancer. Produced via immunoSEQ multiplex PCR; TCRdb's table is partial and in-frame only. Of 75,000 to 90,000 clones listed, just under 85% are singletons. The material sequenced was peripheral blood, taken before any cancer treatment. The receptors shown here come from a man aged 35-69 years with stage I lung adenocarcinoma.

V is TRBV5-1 and J is TRBJ2-7, with D perhaps matching TRBD1 (7 bases). The V gene's germline CDR1 is SGHRS and CDR2 YFSETQ. The V and J ends lost 4 bases and 1 base respectively, with 18 bases between them. This CDR3 contains 16 residues. The CDR3 region has the DNA TGCGCCAGCAGCCCTGATCTTCCAGGGGGGTCCTACGAGCAGTACTTC. It encodes CASSPDLPGGSYEQYF.

This chain uses TRBV7-9 with TRBJ1-4; D not certain. Looked up from germline, CDR1 is SEHNR and CDR2 is FQNEAQ (reference sequence). The V end lost 2 bases, the J end lost 3 bases, and 10 bases lay between the germline ends. The CDR3 loop spans 15 amino acids. The CDR3 DNA sequence: TGTGCCAGCAGCTTACTACCGGGCCCTAATGAAAAACTGTTTTTT. Residues: CASSLLPGPNEKLFF.

The count of this clone is one. V gene TRBV28 combines with J gene TRBJ2-3, with TRBD1 as a possible D gene (6 bases). CDR1 is MDHEN, CDR2 SYDVKM, per germline. The CDR3 extends over 16 amino acids. Trimming stripped 5 bases from V and 5 bases from J, with 20 bases between. The CDR3 DNA sequence: TGTGCCAGCAGTAACAGGGTTAAAAGCCAAAGAGATACGCAGTATTTT. This sequence encodes CASSNRVKSQRDTQYF.

This clone has just a few counts. The J gene is TRBJ2-2, the V gene TRBV2; 9 bases match TRBD2. This CDR3 contains 15 residues. Germline values: CDR1 SNHLY, CDR2 FYNNEI. With 3 bases clipped from V and 4 bases from J, the junction kept 3 bases outside the gene matches. The CDR3 DNA sequence: TGTGCCAGCAGTGAGCGCGGGAGGGGCACCGGGGAGCTGTTTTTT. Its protein product is CASSERGRGTGELFF.

The gene calls are TRBV19 and TRBJ1-3; D is unclear. Trimming left V 7 bases short and J 2 bases short, with 9 bases between. This CDR3 has 13 amino acids. Per germline, CDR1 LNHDA and CDR2 SQIVND (reference sequence). CDR3 bases: TGTGCCAGTAACAAAGGTACTGGAAACACCATATATTTT. Encoded protein: CASNKGTGNTIYF.

The chain couples TRBV11-2 to TRBJ2-1; the D gene could be TRBD1 or TRBD2 (5 bases each). This CDR3 is 12 amino acids long. V was pared by 5 bases and J by 12 bases, with 14 bases between. Germline CDR1 reads SGHAT; CDR2 reads FQNNGV. In DNA, the CDR3 is TGTGCCAGCAGCCCTGTGGGGGAAAGGCAGTTCTTC. As protein: CASSPVGERQFF. The whole variable domain, filled in from reference TRBV11-2 and TRBJ2-1, reads EAGVAQSPRYKIIEKRQSVAFWCNPISGHATLYWYQQILGQGPKLLIQFQNNGVVDDSQLPKDRFSAERLKGVDSTLKIQPAKLEDSAVYLCASSPVGERQFFGPGTRLTVL.

The chain recombines TRBV7-9 with TRBJ1-5, with TRBD1 as a possible D gene (5 bases). Germline CDR1 reads SEHNR; CDR2 reads FQNEAQ (reference sequence). The CDR3 contains 15 residues. The V end lost 1 base, the J end lost 0 bases, and 7 bases lay between the germline ends. The CDR3, as DNA: TGTGCCAGCAGCTTAGGGGGGTATAGCAATCAGCCCCAGCATTTT. As protein: CASSLGGYSNQPQHF. The complete variable domain, with remaining parts taken from reference TRBV7-9 and TRBJ1-5, reads DTGVSQNPRHKITKRGQNVTFRCDPISEHNRLYWYRQTLGQGPEFLTYFQNEAQLEKSRLLSDRFSAERPKGSFSTLEIQRTEQGDSAMYLCASSLGGYSNQPQHFGDGTRLSIL.

This clone was seen more than once but under ten times. The chain combines TRBV14 with TRBJ2-1; 7 bases match TRBD2. The CDR3 is 17 amino acids. CDR1 is SGHDN and CDR2 is FVKESK in the germline V gene. The ends lost 0 bases at V and 7 bases at J; junction bases unmatched: 12. The CDR3 reads CASSQDLVGGPGNEQFF. DNA of the CDR3: TGTGCCAGCAGCCAAGATCTTGTGGGAGGGCCGGGAAATGAGCAGTTCTTC.

This clone has just one count. V usage is TRBV5-1 and J usage is TRBJ2-5; maybe TRBD1 (6 bases). Germline CDR1 SGHRS, CDR2 YFSETQ. The CDR3 sequence is 15 residues long. V was shortened by 4 bases and J by 3 bases, with 16 bases between the two germline ends. The CDR3 reads CASSRALDRKETQYF. CDR3 nucleotides: TGCGCCAGCAGCAGGGCCTTGGACAGAAAAGAGACCCAGTACTTC. Full variable domain (remainder filled in from reference TRBV5-1 and TRBJ2-5): KAGVTQTPRYLIKTRGQQVTLSCSPISGHRSVSWYQQTPGQGLQFLFEYFSETQRNKGNFPGRFSGRQFSNSRSEMNVSTLELGDSALYLCASSRALDRKETQYFGPGTRLLVL.

V and J are TRBV18 and TRBJ1-1, with 9 positions matching TRBD1. Trimming removed 3 bases from V and 7 bases from J; junction bases left unmatched: 15. The CDR3 runs to 17 residues. Germline V gene data show CDR1 as KGHSH and CDR2 as LQKENI. Here the CDR3 DNA reads TGTGCCAGCTCACCTAACCAGCTTGGGACAGGGAAGGATGAAGCTTTCTTT. Its translation: CASSPNQLGTGKDEAFF.

This clone was recorded only once. V gene TRBV30 combines with J gene TRBJ2-7, with D unclear. CDR3 length equals 12 residues. Trimming removed 4 bases from V and 3 bases from J, with 10 bases in between. Germline loops: CDR1 GTSNPN, CDR2 SVGIG (reference sequence). CDR3 sequence reads: CAWTLQDYEQYF. For the CDR3, the DNA is TGTGCCTGGACCCTTCAAGACTACGAGCAGTACTTC.

V usage is TRBV6-1 and J usage is TRBJ2-7; D not resolved. Per germline, CDR1 MNHNS and CDR2 SASEGT. Trimming shortened V by 5 bases and J by 2 bases, and 7 bases separated the two germline ends. This CDR3 has 12 amino acids. CDR3 sequence reads: CASSIVPYEQYF. CDR3 DNA: TGTGCCAGCAGTATAGTTCCCTACGAGCAGTACTTC.

This clone has only one observation. V and J are TRBV28 and TRBJ1-4; the D is unclear. Per the germline V gene, CDR1 is MDHEN and CDR2 is SYDVKM. V was pared by 6 bases and J by 6 bases, with 14 bases between. CDR3 length: 14 amino acids. Here the CDR3 reads CASSPVPGDEKLFF. CDR3 nucleotide sequence: TGTGCCAGCAGCCCAGTGCCCGGAGATGAAAAACTGTTTTTT.

This chain joins TRBV6-5 and TRBJ1-1; D remains unclear. The CDR3 runs 15 residues. Germline values: CDR1 MNHEY, CDR2 SVGAGI. Trimming left V 4 bases short and J 3 bases short, with 15 bases between. The CDR3 DNA follows: TGTGCCAGCAGTTCCTTTACGATGGGAGACACTGAAGCTTTCTTT. Encoded protein: CASSSFTMGDTEAFF.

The chain recombines TRBV28 with TRBJ1-5; D perhaps matches TRBD1 (5 bases). Germline CDR1 and CDR2: MDHEN and SYDVKM. Trimming shortened V by 4 bases and J by 6 bases, and 16 bases separated the two germline ends. The CDR3 has 15 residues. The DNA of the CDR3 is TGTGCCAGCAGTTCGTCCCGGGGGACTAGTCAGCCCCAGCATTTT. The encoded protein is CASSSSRGTSQPQHF.

J is TRBJ2-1 and V is TRBV19, with 12 bases aligning to TRBD2. The CDR3 length is 18 residues. CDR1 and CDR2 (germline): LNHDA, SQIVND (reference sequence). V was clipped by 4 bases and J by 7 bases; unmatched bases: 14. Written as DNA, the CDR3 is TGTGCCAGTAGTACAACCAATCCAGGGACTAGCGGGCTGAATGAGCAGTTCTTC. Protein sequence: CASSTTNPGTSGLNEQFF.

DNA for the CDR3: TGTGCCAGCAGTTTAGGCAGATATTATGGCTACACCTTC. It yields the protein CASSLGRYYGYTF. The rearrangement links TRBV28 to TRBJ1-2; D unclear. Germline V gene sequence: CDR1 MDHEN, CDR2 SYDVKM. The CDR3 contains 13 residues. Trimming stripped 2 bases from V and 5 bases from J, with 9 bases between.

This sequence joins TRBV27 and TRBJ2-3; 9 bases match TRBD2. The V and J ends lost 7 bases and 2 bases, in that order; junction bases with no gene match: 4. Germline CDR1 and CDR2: MNHEY and SMNVEV (reference sequence). The CDR3 has 14 residues. CDR3 in DNA: TGTGCCAGCATGGTAGCGGGGGTCACAGATACGCAGTATTTT. It is translated as CASMVAGVTDTQYF.

CDR3 residues: CASSPRTGSEKLFF. CDR3 in DNA: TGTGCCAGCAGCCCGAGGACAGGGTCTGAAAAACTGTTTTTT. The J gene is TRBJ1-4, the V gene TRBV6-5; 8 positions match TRBD1. V was pared by 6 bases and J by 7 bases, with 7 bases of the junction left unmatched. Germline V gene lookup returns CDR1 MNHEY and CDR2 SVGAGI. The CDR3 contains 14 residues.

This clone was counted a few times. This chain links TRBV19 with TRBJ2-5, with D possibly being TRBD1 (5 bases). The CDR3 loop spans 13 amino acids. The V gene lost 4 bases and the J gene lost 2 bases, with 8 bases spanning the gap. The germline CDR1 and CDR2 sequences are LNHDA and SQIVND (reference sequence). CDR3 bases: TGTGCCAGTAGTAAGACAGAGCAAGAGACCCAGTACTTC. Translation gives CASSKTEQETQYF.

This chain links TRBV7-9 with TRBJ2-5, with D perhaps TRBD2 (6 bases). From germline, CDR1 is SEHNR and CDR2 FQNEAQ (reference sequence). V was clipped by 4 bases and J by 1 base, with 13 bases between them. There are 15 residues in the CDR3. CDR3 in amino acids: CASSSPGGPQETQYF. The CDR3 coding sequence is TGTGCCAGCAGCTCACCCGGGGGACCCCAAGAGACCCAGTACTTC.

This clone occurred once. The J gene is TRBJ1-1, the V gene TRBV7-3; no reliable D call. The CDR3 totals 14 residues. Trimming took 5 bases from V and 5 from J, leaving 15 bases between them. Germline CDR1 reads SGHTA; CDR2 reads FQGTGA. CDR3: CASSRTGLGTEAFF. CDR3 nucleotides: TGTGCCAGCAGCCGAACGGGCCTTGGGACTGAAGCTTTCTTT.